A selection of T cell receptor beta chains follows, all from one sample in a study of shared clonotypes between healthy human individuals. Some clones are missing from TCRdb's copy, which holds only in-frame ones; the method was immunoSEQ multiplex PCR. Among about 2.3 million clones, approximately 93% were seen once, and the ten largest hold about 0.37%. Sequenced: naive CD4+ T cells from PBMCs. These receptors originate from a man aged 18 to 29 in good health. Some clones in this sample may be carry-over from other donors' samples. Both conserved end residues are part of each CDR3. Each record gives: J gene, D gene, V gene, clone size, CDR3 DNA, CDR3 protein. The D gene is left open where the match is weak. Only part of the rows carry a size: once, few, many, or a class if the clone is expanded.

TRBJ2-1	TRBD1	TRBV28	-	TGTGCCAGCAGTTTGGACAGGGCGAGTGAGCAGTTCTTC	CASSLDRASEQFF
TRBJ2-7	-	TRBV10-3	-	TGTGCCATAAACCCCGGCTTAAGGAGTCCCTCCGAGCAGTACTTC	CAINPGLRSPSEQYF
TRBJ1-1	TRBD1	TRBV19	-	TGTGCCACCGGGACAGTAGTCAACACTGAAGCTTTCTTT	CATGTVVNTEAFF
TRBJ1-1	-	TRBV7-9	-	TGTGCCAGCAGGGCTGGCACTGAAGCTTTCTTT	CASRAGTEAFF
TRBJ1-5	-	TRBV19	-	TGTGCCAGTAACTTGGGACAACTAAATCAGCCCCAGCATTTT	CASNLGQLNQPQHF
TRBJ2-7	TRBD2	TRBV30	-	TGTGCCTGGAGTAGCGGGAGTCTCTACGAGCAGTACTTC	CAWSSGSLYEQYF
TRBJ1-1	TRBD1	TRBV7-3	-	TGTGCCAGCAGCTACGACAGGGGAGAAGCTTTCTTT	CASSYDRGEAFF
TRBJ2-7	-	TRBV21-1	-	TGTGCCAGCACCATAGAGGGGACAGGGATTGGCGAGCAGTACTTC	CASTIEGTGIGEQYF
TRBJ2-3	TRBD1	TRBV7-9	-	TGTGCCAGCAGCCGGGACAGGGGTACAGATACGCAGTATTTT	CASSRDRGTDTQYF
TRBJ1-6	-	TRBV30	-	TGTGCCTGGAGTGTGGGTCCGCCAACACCCCTCCACTTT	CAWSVGPPTPLHF
TRBJ1-6	-	TRBV20-1	-	TGCAGTGCGGCGACTAATTCACCCCTCCACTTT	CSAATNSPLHF
TRBJ2-7	TRBD2	TRBV15	-	TGTGCCACCAGCAGGGGACTAGCGGGAGACTACGAGCAGTACTTC	CATSRGLAGDYEQYF
TRBJ2-3	TRBD2	TRBV23-1	-	TGCGCCAGCAGTCAACCCCGTTTTGGGCGGGAGGAGACAGATACGCAGTATTTT	CASSQPRFGREETDTQYF
TRBJ2-1	-	TRBV19	-	TGTGCCAGTAGTAGGCGCGGGACCTCCTACAATGAGCAGTTCTTC	CASSRRGTSYNEQFF
TRBJ1-2	-	TRBV5-4	-	TGTGCCAGCAGCCCGACAGAAGCGTATGGCTACACCTTC	CASSPTEAYGYTF
TRBJ1-2	TRBD1	TRBV7-3	-	TGTGCCAGCAGTTTACAGGGGGCCAACCTGGACTATGGCTACACCTTC	CASSLQGANLDYGYTF
TRBJ2-1	-	TRBV2	-	TGTGCCAGCTTAAGGGAATTTACAAGTGAGCAGTTCTTC	CASLREFTSEQFF
TRBJ2-3	-	TRBV7-2	-	TGTGCCAGCAGCTTCGGACTGTCTATAGGGCAGTATTTT	CASSFGLSIGQYF
TRBJ2-3	TRBD2	TRBV5-5	-	TGTGCCAGCAGCTCCTCCGCCGGGAGGCCCACCACAGATACGCAGTATTTT	CASSSSAGRPTTDTQYF
TRBJ1-3	-	TRBV5-4	-	TGTGCCAGCAGCTCGGGAAACACCATATATTTT	CASSSGNTIYF
TRBJ2-7	-	TRBV28	-	TGTGCCAGCAGTTTGGGCAGAACCTACGAGCAGTACTTC	CASSLGRTYEQYF
TRBJ2-1	-	TRBV7-3	-	TGTGCCAGCAGCACACTAGGCGATGAGCAGTTCTTC	CASSTLGDEQFF
TRBJ2-7	TRBD2	TRBV5-6	-	TGTGCCAGCAGCTTGGGACTAGCGGGAGGAGCCTACGAGCAGTACTTC	CASSLGLAGGAYEQYF
TRBJ1-5	-	TRBV2	few	TGTGCCAGCAGTGTGGTAGGGTCGTATCAGCCCCAGCATTTT	CASSVVGSYQPQHF
TRBJ2-7	-	TRBV4-2	few	TGTGCCAGCAGCCAAGTGCCGAGTTCCGCCGACGAGCAGTACTTC	CASSQVPSSADEQYF
TRBJ2-7	TRBD1	TRBV5-1	once	TGCGCCAGCAGCTGGGGGAGGGACAGGGCCGACGAGCAGTACTTC	CASSWGRDRADEQYF
TRBJ1-1	TRBD1	TRBV2	-	TGTGCCAGCAGGCCCAGGGGGGGCCGGGCTGAAGCTTTCTTT	CASRPRGGRAEAFF
TRBJ2-7	TRBD2	TRBV30	-	TGTGCCTGGAGTGGAAAACTAGCGGGGGCTGAGCAGTACTTC	CAWSGKLAGAEQYF
TRBJ2-3	TRBD1	TRBV6-6	-	TGTGCCAGTTTAGACAGGGTCTCTTCCGATACGCAGTATTTT	CASLDRVSSDTQYF
TRBJ1-4	TRBD1	TRBV4-3	-	TGCGCCAGCAGCCAAGACGGGTTGAGGACAGGCGGAAATGAAAAACTGTTTTTT	CASSQDGLRTGGNEKLFF
TRBJ2-5	-	TRBV6-5	-	TGTGCCAGCGCGGGCGGACAGCTTGTACAGACCCAGTACTTC	CASAGGQLVQTQYF
TRBJ2-5	-	TRBV29-1	-	TGCAGCGTTCCTACCCAAGAGACCCAGTACTTC	CSVPTQETQYF
TRBJ2-7	-	TRBV6-5	-	TGTGCCAGCAGTTACTCTTGGGGTCCTGAGTCCTACGAGCAGTACTTC	CASSYSWGPESYEQYF
TRBJ2-5	-	TRBV5-1	-	TGCGCCAGCAGCTTGGATCCTGGAGGTGAGACCCAGTACTTC	CASSLDPGGETQYF
TRBJ2-7	TRBD2	TRBV5-1	-	TGCGCCAGCAGCTTACCGGGACTAAAGTACGAGCAGTACTTC	CASSLPGLKYEQYF
TRBJ2-7	-	TRBV30	-	TGTGCCTGGAGTGTACACATCAGGTCCTACGAGCAGTACTTC	CAWSVHIRSYEQYF
TRBJ2-3	TRBD2	TRBV18	-	TGTGCCAGCTCGCCTCTCCCGGGGGGGGCAGATACGCAGTATTTT	CASSPLPGGADTQYF